This T cell receptor (beta chain) was sequenced during a study of T cell clonotyping in hematopoietic cell transplantation (dated by TCRdb to the early 2020s). General notes on the study: In the study, some 140 blood samples were gathered from approximately 35 consecutive transplant recipients and their related donors. Patients were recruited between September 2015 and January 2017 and followed until late 2020 or death. General study outcomes and caveats: Inverse Simpson Index values from donors and from recipients before transplant predicted broader TCR repertoire diversity after transplant. The sample size was limited, and because cells were not sorted, the contributions of CD4 and CD8 repertoires could not be separated. After transplant, TCR diversity in recipients dropped, and pathologically expanded clonotypes increased progressively from day 30 to day 180. Only a small fraction of recipient repertoires overlapped donor repertoires, with over 95% appearing de novo at the given depth.

The time point label for this specimen denotes: 100 days after allo-HCT. Blood samples were obtained from recipients approximately 28 days before transplant and at days 30, 100 and 180 after transplant. Using Nuclei Lysis Solution, genomic DNA was extracted from unfractionated peripheral blood mononuclear cells that were either fresh or cryopreserved. The immunoSEQ assay, a bias-controlled multiplex PCR with V- and J-specific primers, was used to amplify TCR beta CDR3 regions from genomic DNA. In a second PCR step, a proprietary barcode and Illumina adapter sequences were attached to the CDR3 amplicons. An Illumina MiSeq instrument was used for sequencing of the CDR3 libraries. On the authors' methods: immunoSEQ Analyzer 3.0 was used for export and quality control, with R Bioconductor and Immunarch used for downstream analyses. Repertoire metrics were calculated using only productive rearrangements within the normalized downsampled data set. In the normalized cohort, a clonotype counted as pathologically expanded if the clonotype was larger than 5 templates. The Inverse Simpson Index was used to measure repertoire diversity. To capture all clonotypes, CMV-specificity analyses were performed on the non-normalized data set. TCRdb limited this immuneACCESS table to in-frame rearrangements with V and J called. A share of clones is missing; checked studies link under half to unresolved V genes, and the rest is unexplained. Clone size and the V and J calls come from that table; the DNA yielded D and trimming. The sample data list some 9,700 clones, and approximately 96% of these were observed just once. 2.4% of the sample comes from the top ten.

Comment on this clone: There is no known antigen for this receptor. No much larger clone is present one base from it, and per-base qualities are unavailable.

The source was peripheral blood mononuclear cells, collected 100 days after allogeneic stem cell transplant. The receptor comes from a male patient between 60 and 69 years old who had an allogeneic stem cell transplant from a related donor, so the T cells may come from the graft donor. Some clones in this sample may be carry-over from other donors' samples.

CDR3 protein: CASAIQGNDSPLHF. The nucleotides read TGTGCCAGTGCGATACAGGGGAACGATTCACCCCTCCACTTT. This chain is built from TRBV19 and TRBJ1-6; TRBD1 fits 7 bases in the junction. From a lookup of the germline V gene (reference sequence), CDR1 and CDR2 are LNHDA and SQIVND. From cysteine to phenylalanine, the CDR3 is 14 amino acids long. Solely the CDR3 DNA is kept, with 42 bases framed from the first base. V is pruned by 8 bases and J by 8 bases, leaving 9 bases of the junction without a gene match.